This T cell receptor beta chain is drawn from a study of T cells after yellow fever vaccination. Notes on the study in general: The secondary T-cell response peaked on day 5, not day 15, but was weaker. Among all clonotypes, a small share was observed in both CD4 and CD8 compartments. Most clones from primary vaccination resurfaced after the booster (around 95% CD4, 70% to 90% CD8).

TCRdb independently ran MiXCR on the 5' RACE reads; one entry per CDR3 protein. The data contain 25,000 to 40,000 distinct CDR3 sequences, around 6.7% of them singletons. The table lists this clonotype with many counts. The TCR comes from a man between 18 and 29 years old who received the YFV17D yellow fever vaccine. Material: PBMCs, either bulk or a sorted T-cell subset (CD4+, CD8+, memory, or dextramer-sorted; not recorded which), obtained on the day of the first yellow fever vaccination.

This chain's CDR3 is CAWNRDFTDTQYF. The CDR3 nucleotides read TGTGCCTGGAACAGGGATTTCACAGATACGCAGTATTTT. V and J are TRBV30 and TRBJ2-3; a possible D gene is TRBD1 (6 bases). The CDR3 sequence is 13 residues long. The germline V and J ends were trimmed by 4 bases and 2 bases, with 10 bases remaining between them. The V gene's germline CDR1 is GTSNPN and CDR2 SVGIG (reference sequence).